Below are 22 T cell receptor beta chains sequenced from a single sample in a study of tumour-infiltrating T cells in Burkitt lymphoma. Assay: immunoSEQ multiplex PCR; the TCRdb copy retains only in-frame clones and omits some. The sample lists 2,500 to 3,000 clones; roughly three quarters were seen once. Source material: tumor tissue. These receptors all stem from a human donor with diffuse large B-cell lymphoma.

CDR3 bases: TGTGCCAGCAGTGAAAGTTATAGCAATCAGCCCCAGCATTTT. Its translation: CASSESYSNQPQHF. The V and J genes are TRBV2 and TRBJ1-5; D not certain. Trimming took off 2 bases at V and 0 bases at J, with 5 bases between the two ends. The CDR3 has 14 amino acids. The germline CDR1 and CDR2 sequences are SNHLY and FYNNEI.

The chain links TRBV19 to TRBJ1-2, with D tentatively TRBD1 (5 bases). The V end was cut by 6 bases, the J end by 6 bases, with 14 bases between. The CDR3 spans 13 residues. CDR1 and CDR2 (germline): LNHDA, SQIVND (reference sequence). DNA of the CDR3: TGTGCCAGTAGCGGGACCAGGAGAAATGGCTACACCTTC. Residues: CASSGTRRNGYTF. Supplemented by reference TRBV19 and TRBJ1-2, the full variable domain reads DGGITQSPKYLFRKEGQNVTLSCEQNLNHDAMYWYRQDPGQGLRLIYYSQIVNDFQKGDIAEGYSVSREKKESFPLTVTSAQKNPTAFYLCASSGTRRNGYTFGSGTRLTVV.

The CDR3 nucleotides read TGTGCCAGCAGCTTGGGCCTGGCCTACGAGCAGTACTTC. It encodes CASSLGLAYEQYF. The chain uses TRBV7-8 and TRBJ2-7; D uncertain. From germline, CDR1 is SGHVS and CDR2 FQNEAQ. There are 13 residues in the CDR3. With 3 bases removed from V and 2 bases from J, the gap between germline ends came to 8 bases.

In this sample, this clone turned up a few times. The J gene is TRBJ1-5, the V gene TRBV7-2; D not resolved. Trimming removed 2 bases from V and 7 bases from J, with 12 bases in between. The length of the CDR3 is 14 residues. CDR1 is SGHTA and CDR2 is FQGNSA in the germline V gene. The CDR3 DNA reads as TGTGCCAGCAGCTTATATAGTGGGGAACAGCCCCAGCATTTT. Amino acid sequence: CASSLYSGEQPQHF.

The rearrangement links TRBV7-8 to TRBJ1-6; 9 nucleotides align to TRBD1. The germline gives CDR1 SGHVS, CDR2 FQNEAQ. The CDR3 is 17 residues long. The V and J ends lost 0 bases and 12 bases, in that order; junction bases with no gene match: 12. In DNA form, the CDR3 reads TGTGCCAGCAGCTTAGCGGGTCGGGACAGGGTTTATTTACCCCTCCACTTT. It translates to CASSLAGRDRVYLPLHF.

This clone was observed a handful of times. J is TRBJ2-5 and V is TRBV6-6; D possibly corresponds to TRBD1 (6 bases). Trimming stripped 2 bases from V and 0 bases from J, with 7 bases between. Germline V gives CDR1 MNHNY, CDR2 SVGAGI (reference sequence). This CDR3 is 14 amino acids long. The CDR3 DNA follows: TGTGCCAGCAGTTACCGGGACAACCAAGAGACCCAGTACTTC. Translating it yields CASSYRDNQETQYF.

CDR3 DNA sequence: TGTGCCAGCAGAGCCAGGGGGGGGAGCAATCAGCCCCAGCATTTT. Translated: CASRARGGSNQPQHF. This chain uses TRBV6-1 with TRBJ1-5, with 7 bases matching TRBD1. J lost 1 base, V lost 6 bases, and 6 bases had no gene match. The length of the CDR3 is 15 residues. CDR1 and CDR2 (germline): MNHNS, SASEGT.

This rearrangement joins TRBV21-1 to TRBJ2-5; TRBD1 is the table's D call, not checked against the DNA. TRBV21-1 is shown as a pseudogene. CDR3 length: 17 residues. The CDR3 is CASSKYSSAGPQETQYF. The CDR3 DNA sequence: TGTGCCAGCAGCAAATACTCTTCGGCAGGGCCCCAAGAGACCCAGTACTTC.

This clone has just one count. The chain couples TRBV18 to TRBJ1-4; TRBD1 might be the D (6 bases). The V gene's germline CDR1 is KGHSH and CDR2 LQKENI. The CDR3 is 14 amino acids. Trimming removed 8 bases from V and 0 bases from J, with 10 bases in between. The CDR3 coding sequence is TGTGCCAGCCGCAGGGGAACAACTAATGAAAAACTGTTTTTT. Translation gives CASRRGTTNEKLFF.

A note on this clone: A read error may account for a junction end that differs from germline. Here the CDR3 DNA reads TGTGCCAACAGCTTAGCGGGGGCAGGGGGCCCGGATTCACCCCTCCACTTT. It specifies CANSLAGAGGPDSPLHF. The V and J genes are TRBV7-2 and TRBJ1-6; 8 nucleotides match TRBD1. This CDR3 has 17 residues. Germline V gene lookup returns CDR1 SGHTA and CDR2 FQGNSA. The full variable domain, in which reference TRBV7-2 and TRBJ1-6 provide the parts outside the CDR3, is GAGVSQSPSNKVTEKGKDVELRCDPISGHTALYWYRQSLGQGLEFLIYFQGNSAPDKSGLPSDRFSAERTGGSVSTLTIQRTQQEDSAVYLCANSLAGAGGPDSPLHFGNGTRLTVT.

V usage is TRBV5-1 and J usage is TRBJ2-4, with 8 bases matching TRBD1. The V segment lost 3 bases and the J segment 1 base; nucleotides outside the gene matches: 9. Germline V lookup: CDR1 SGHRS, CDR2 YFSETQ. This CDR3 is 17 amino acids long. The CDR3 DNA follows: TGCGCCAGCAGCTATGGGGGGCAGGGGGCCGCCAAAAACATTCAGTACTTC. This encodes CASSYGGQGAAKNIQYF.

This rearrangement joins TRBV11-2 to TRBJ2-7; D may be TRBD1 (5 bases). Germline V lookup: CDR1 SGHAT, CDR2 FQNNGV. V shed 5 bases and J shed 2 bases, with 13 bases lying between them. CDR3 length equals 14 residues. CDR3 DNA sequence: TGTGCCAGCAGCCCCCCGGACACCACCTACGAGCAGTACTTC. Translating it yields CASSPPDTTYEQYF.

This rearrangement joins TRBV19 to TRBJ1-5; no definite D call. The CDR3 loop spans 14 amino acids. The germline V gene encodes CDR1 LNHDA and CDR2 SQIVND (reference sequence). V was shortened by 6 bases and J by 0 bases, with 9 bases between the two germline ends. The CDR3 protein is CASSNIDSNQPQHF. The CDR3 DNA reads as TGTGCCAGTAGCAACATCGATAGCAATCAGCCCCAGCATTTT.

The chain employs TRBV18 and TRBJ2-1; D may be TRBD1 (6 bases). Germline loops: CDR1 KGHSH, CDR2 LQKENI. There are 15 residues in the CDR3. Trimming pared 3 bases from V and 6 bases from J, leaving 15 bases between. CDR3 loop: CASSPYRDTFNEQFF. Written as DNA, the CDR3 is TGTGCCAGCTCACCCTACCGGGACACGTTCAATGAGCAGTTCTTC.

This clone was observed once. The chain combines TRBV19 with TRBJ2-1; unclear D gene. V was cut by 3 bases and J by 7 bases, with 7 bases left in between. Germline V gene data show CDR1 as LNHDA and CDR2 as SQIVND (reference sequence). The CDR3 has 12 residues. DNA of the CDR3: TGTGCCAGTAGTATGATGGGTAATGAGCAGTTCTTC. It yields the protein CASSMMGNEQFF.

The chain is built from TRBV30 and TRBJ2-1; either TRBD1 or TRBD2 may fit D (6 bases each). CDR1 GTSNPN and CDR2 SVGIG come from the germline V gene (reference sequence). CDR3 length: 15 residues. With 1 base removed from V and 2 bases from J, the gap between germline ends came to 12 bases. CDR3: CAWSGRGITYNEQFF. DNA of the CDR3: TGTGCCTGGAGTGGGAGGGGGATTACCTACAATGAGCAGTTCTTC.

The chain recombines TRBV9 with TRBJ2-1; TRBD2 matches at 7 bases. Trimming removed 0 bases from V and 9 bases from J; junction bases left unmatched: 9. The CDR3 is made up of 15 amino acids. From germline, CDR1 is SGDLS and CDR2 YYNGEE. CDR3 region: CASSVGGGPAAEQFF. CDR3 nucleotides: TGTGCCAGCAGCGTAGGGGGAGGGCCAGCCGCTGAGCAGTTCTTC.

This chain joins TRBV7-2 and TRBJ2-1, with D unclear. This CDR3 contains 15 residues. Germline values: CDR1 SGHTA, CDR2 FQGNSA. Trimming removed 1 base at V and 1 base at J, with 8 bases between. The CDR3 DNA follows: TGTGCCAGCAGCTTAGTAGGTACTTCCTACAATGAGCAGTTCTTC. This translates into CASSLVGTSYNEQFF. The full variable domain, completed using reference TRBV7-2 and TRBJ2-1, is GAGVSQSPSNKVTEKGKDVELRCDPISGHTALYWYRQSLGQGLEFLIYFQGNSAPDKSGLPSDRFSAERTGGSVSTLTIQRTQQEDSAVYLCASSLVGTSYNEQFFGPGTRLTVL.

The rearrangement joins TRBV30 to TRBJ1-3; D remains unclear. The CDR3 sequence is 15 residues long. The germline CDR1 and CDR2 sequences are GTSNPN and SVGIG (reference sequence). Trimming shortened V by 4 bases and J by 0 bases, and 13 bases separated the two germline ends. The CDR3 DNA reads as TGTGCCTGGACCCCCCCGGGGTACTCTGGAAACACCATATATTTT. It translates to CAWTPPGYSGNTIYF.

The genes are TRBV18 and TRBJ1-5; unclear D gene. The CDR3 totals 12 residues. CDR1 is KGHSH and CDR2 is LQKENI in the germline V gene. Between the trimmed V and J ends, which lost 5 bases and 4 bases, there was a span of 6 bases. This CDR3 is CASSEGNQPQHF. CDR3 nucleotides: TGTGCCAGCTCAGAAGGTAATCAGCCCCAGCATTTT.

The gene calls are TRBV5-1 and TRBJ2-2; D may match TRBD1 or TRBD2 (6 bases each). Germline CDR1 reads SGHRS; CDR2 reads YFSETQ. This CDR3 contains 17 residues. Deletions cut 0 bases from V and 0 bases from J, with 12 bases between. The CDR3 coding sequence is TGCGCCAGCAGCTTGGCGGGTGGGGGGCCGAACACCGGGGAGCTGTTTTTT. Amino acids: CASSLAGGGPNTGELFF.

The gene calls are TRBV11-2 and TRBJ2-1; TRBD2 aligns across 10 bases. Germline-derived CDR1 and CDR2 are SGHAT and FQNNGV. This CDR3 has 14 amino acids. V shed 5 bases, J shed 9 bases, and the junction held 7 bases outside the gene matches. The CDR3 here is CASSPRTSGGEQFF. Here the CDR3 DNA reads TGTGCCAGCAGCCCAAGGACTAGCGGTGGTGAGCAGTTCTTC.